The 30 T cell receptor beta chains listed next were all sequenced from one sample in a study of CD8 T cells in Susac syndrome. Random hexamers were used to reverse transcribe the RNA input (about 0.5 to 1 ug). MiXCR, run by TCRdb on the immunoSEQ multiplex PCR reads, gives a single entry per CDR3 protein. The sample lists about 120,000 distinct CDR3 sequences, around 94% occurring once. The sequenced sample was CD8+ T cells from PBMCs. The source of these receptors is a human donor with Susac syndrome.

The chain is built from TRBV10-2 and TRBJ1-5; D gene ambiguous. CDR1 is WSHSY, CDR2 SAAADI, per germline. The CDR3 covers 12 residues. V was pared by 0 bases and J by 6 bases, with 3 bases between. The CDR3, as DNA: TGCGCCAGCAGTGAGTCCTCTCAGCCCCAGCATTTT. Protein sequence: CASSESSQPQHF.

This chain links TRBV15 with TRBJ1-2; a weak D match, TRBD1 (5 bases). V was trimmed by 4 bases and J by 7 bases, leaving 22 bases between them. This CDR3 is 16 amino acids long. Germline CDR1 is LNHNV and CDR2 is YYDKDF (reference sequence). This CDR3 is CATSKSRDFLESGYTF. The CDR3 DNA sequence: TGTGCCACCAGCAAGTCGAGGGACTTCCTCGAGAGTGGCTACACCTTC. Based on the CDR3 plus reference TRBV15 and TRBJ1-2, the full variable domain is DAMVIQNPRYQVTQFGKPVTLSCSQTLNHNVMYWYQQKSSQAPKLLFHYYDKDFNNEADTPDNFQSRRPNTSFCFLDIRSPGLGDTAMYLCATSKSRDFLESGYTFGSGTRLTVV.

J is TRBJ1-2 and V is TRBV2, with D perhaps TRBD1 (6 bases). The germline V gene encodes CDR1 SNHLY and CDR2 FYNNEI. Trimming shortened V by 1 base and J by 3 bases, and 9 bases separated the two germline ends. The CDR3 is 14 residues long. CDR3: CASSEGQGHYGYTF. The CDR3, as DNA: TGTGCCAGCAGTGAAGGCCAGGGGCACTATGGCTACACCTTC.

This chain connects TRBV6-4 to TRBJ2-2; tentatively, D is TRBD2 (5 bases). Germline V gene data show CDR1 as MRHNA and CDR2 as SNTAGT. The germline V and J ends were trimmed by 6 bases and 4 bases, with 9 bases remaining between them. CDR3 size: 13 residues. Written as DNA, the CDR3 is TGTGCCAGCAGCGAGGGAGCCACCGGGGAGCTGTTTTTT. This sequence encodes CASSEGATGELFF.

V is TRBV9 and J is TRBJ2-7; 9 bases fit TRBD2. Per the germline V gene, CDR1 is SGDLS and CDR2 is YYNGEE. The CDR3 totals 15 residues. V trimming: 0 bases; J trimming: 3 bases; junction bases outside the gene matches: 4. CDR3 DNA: TGTGCCAGCAGCGTAGATCCGACTAGCGGCTACGAGCAGTACTTC. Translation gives CASSVDPTSGYEQYF.

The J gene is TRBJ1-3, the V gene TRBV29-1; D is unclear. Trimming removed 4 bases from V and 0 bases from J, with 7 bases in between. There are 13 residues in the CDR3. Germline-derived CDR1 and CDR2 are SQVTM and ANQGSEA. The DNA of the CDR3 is TGCAGCGTTGTTCACACCTCTGGAAACACCATATATTTT. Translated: CSVVHTSGNTIYF.

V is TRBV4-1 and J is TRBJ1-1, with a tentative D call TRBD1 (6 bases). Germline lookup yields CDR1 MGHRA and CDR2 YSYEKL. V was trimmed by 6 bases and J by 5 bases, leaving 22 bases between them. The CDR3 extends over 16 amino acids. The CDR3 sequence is CASREDPGGAGTEAFF. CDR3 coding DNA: TGCGCCAGCAGGGAAGACCCGGGGGGCGCGGGGACTGAAGCTTTCTTT.

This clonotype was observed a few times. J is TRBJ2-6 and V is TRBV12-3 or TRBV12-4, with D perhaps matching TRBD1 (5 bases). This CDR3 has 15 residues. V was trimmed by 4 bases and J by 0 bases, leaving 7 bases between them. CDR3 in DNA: TGTGCCAGCAGTTCTGACAGCTCTGGGGCCAACGTCCTGACTTTC. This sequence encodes CASSSDSSGANVLTF.

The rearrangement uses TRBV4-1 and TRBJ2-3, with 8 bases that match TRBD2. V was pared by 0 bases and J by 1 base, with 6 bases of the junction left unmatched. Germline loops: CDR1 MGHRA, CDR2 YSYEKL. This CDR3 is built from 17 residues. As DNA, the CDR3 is TGCGCCAGCAGCCAAGACTTGCCGGGGGGGGGCACAGATACGCAGTATTTT. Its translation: CASSQDLPGGGTDTQYF.

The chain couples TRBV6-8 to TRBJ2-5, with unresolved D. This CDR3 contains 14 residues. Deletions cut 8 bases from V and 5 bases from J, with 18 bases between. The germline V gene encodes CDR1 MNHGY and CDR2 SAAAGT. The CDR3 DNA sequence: TGTGCCAGCTTACCGACATCTCAGGAGGAGACCCAGTACTTC. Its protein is CASLPTSQEETQYF.

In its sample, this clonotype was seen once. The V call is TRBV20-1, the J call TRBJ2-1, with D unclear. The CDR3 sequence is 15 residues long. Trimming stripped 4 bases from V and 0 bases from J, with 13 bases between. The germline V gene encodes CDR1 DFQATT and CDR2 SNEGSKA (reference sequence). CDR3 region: CSAMNDRNSYNEQFF. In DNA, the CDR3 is TGCAGTGCTATGAACGATAGAAACTCCTACAATGAGCAGTTCTTC.

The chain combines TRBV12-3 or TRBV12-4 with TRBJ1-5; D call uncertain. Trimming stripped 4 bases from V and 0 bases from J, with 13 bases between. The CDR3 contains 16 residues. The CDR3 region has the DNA TGTGCCAGCAGTTCCACAGTGACCTATAGCAATCAGCCCCAGCATTTT. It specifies CASSSTVTYSNQPQHF.

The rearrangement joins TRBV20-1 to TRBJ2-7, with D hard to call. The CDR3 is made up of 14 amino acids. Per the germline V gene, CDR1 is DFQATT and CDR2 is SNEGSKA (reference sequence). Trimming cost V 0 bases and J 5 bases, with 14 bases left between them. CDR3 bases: TGCAGTGCTAGAGATATAGGGATAGGCCACGAGCAGTACTTC. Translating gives CSARDIGIGHEQYF.

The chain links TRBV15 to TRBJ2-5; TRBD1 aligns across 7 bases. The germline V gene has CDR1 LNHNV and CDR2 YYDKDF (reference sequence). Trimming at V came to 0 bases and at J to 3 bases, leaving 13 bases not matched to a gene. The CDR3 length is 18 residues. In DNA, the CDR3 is TGTGCCACCAGCAGAGATCTGCCAACAGGGGCATTGGAAGAGACCCAGTACTTC. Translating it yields CATSRDLPTGALEETQYF.

CDR3 sequence (DNA): TGTGCCAGCAGCCTCACGGGAGAGGCCTACAATGAGCAGTTCTTC. Residues: CASSLTGEAYNEQFF. The chain couples TRBV13 to TRBJ2-1, with D perhaps TRBD2 (6 bases). CDR1 is PRHDT, CDR2 FYEKMQ, per germline (reference sequence). CDR3 size: 15 residues. Trimming left V 5 bases short and J 2 bases short, with 13 bases between.

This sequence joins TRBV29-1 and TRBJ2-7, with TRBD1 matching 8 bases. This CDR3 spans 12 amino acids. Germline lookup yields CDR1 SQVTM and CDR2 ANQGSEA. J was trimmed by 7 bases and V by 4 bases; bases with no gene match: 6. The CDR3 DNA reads TGCAGCGTTGGGACAGGGTACGGGGAGCAGTACTTC. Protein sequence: CSVGTGYGEQYF.

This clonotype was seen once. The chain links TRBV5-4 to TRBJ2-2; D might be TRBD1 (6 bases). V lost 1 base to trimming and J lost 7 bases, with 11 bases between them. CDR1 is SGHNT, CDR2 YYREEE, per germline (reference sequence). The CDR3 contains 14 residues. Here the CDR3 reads CASSLPGVGGELFF. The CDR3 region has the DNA TGTGCCAGCAGCTTGCCAGGGGTCGGCGGGGAGCTGTTTTTT.

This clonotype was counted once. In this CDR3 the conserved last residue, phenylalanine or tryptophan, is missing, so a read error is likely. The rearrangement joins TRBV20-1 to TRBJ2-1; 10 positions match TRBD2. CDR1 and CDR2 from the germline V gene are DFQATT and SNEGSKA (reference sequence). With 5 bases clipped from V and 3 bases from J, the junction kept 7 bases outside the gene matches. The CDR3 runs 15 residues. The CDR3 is CSARISGRNYNEQFL. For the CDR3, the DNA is TGCAGTGCTCGGATTAGCGGGAGGAACTACAATGAGCAGTTCTTG.

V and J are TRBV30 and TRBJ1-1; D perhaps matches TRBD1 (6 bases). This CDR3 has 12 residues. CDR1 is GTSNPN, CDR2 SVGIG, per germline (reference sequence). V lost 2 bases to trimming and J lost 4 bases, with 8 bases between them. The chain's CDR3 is CAWSWGATEAFF. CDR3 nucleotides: TGTGCCTGGAGTTGGGGGGCCACTGAAGCTTTCTTT.

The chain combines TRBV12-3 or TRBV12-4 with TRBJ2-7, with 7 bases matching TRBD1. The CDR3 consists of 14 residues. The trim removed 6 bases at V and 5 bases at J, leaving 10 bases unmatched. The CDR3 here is CASSRQGELDEQYF. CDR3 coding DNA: TGTGCCAGCAGCAGACAGGGTGAATTAGACGAGCAGTACTTC.

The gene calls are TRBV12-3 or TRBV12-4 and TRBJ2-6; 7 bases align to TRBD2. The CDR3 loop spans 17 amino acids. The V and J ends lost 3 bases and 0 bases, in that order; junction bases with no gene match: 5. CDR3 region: CASSLRLADSGANVLTF. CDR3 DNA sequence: TGTGCCAGCAGTTTGCGGCTAGCGGACTCTGGGGCCAACGTCCTGACTTTC.

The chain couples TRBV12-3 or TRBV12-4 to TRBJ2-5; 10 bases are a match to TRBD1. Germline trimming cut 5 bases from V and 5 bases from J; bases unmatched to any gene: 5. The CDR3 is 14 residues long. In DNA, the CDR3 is TGTGCCAGCAGTCCGACAGGGGGCAAGGAGACCCAGTACTTC. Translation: CASSPTGGKETQYF.

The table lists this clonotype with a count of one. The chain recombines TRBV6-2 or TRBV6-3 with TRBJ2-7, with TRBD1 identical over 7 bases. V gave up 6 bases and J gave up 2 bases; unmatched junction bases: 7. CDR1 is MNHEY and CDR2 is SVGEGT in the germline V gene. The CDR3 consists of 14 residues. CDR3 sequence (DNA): TGTGCCAGCAGCTATAGGGACAGCGCCTACGAGCAGTACTTC. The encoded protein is CASSYRDSAYEQYF.

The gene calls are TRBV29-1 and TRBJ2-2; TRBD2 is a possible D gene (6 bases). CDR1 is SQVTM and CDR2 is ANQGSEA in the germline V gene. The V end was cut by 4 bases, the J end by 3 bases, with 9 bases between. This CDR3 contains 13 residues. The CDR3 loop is CSVASVDTGELFF. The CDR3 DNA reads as TGCAGCGTTGCTAGCGTCGACACCGGGGAGCTGTTTTTT.

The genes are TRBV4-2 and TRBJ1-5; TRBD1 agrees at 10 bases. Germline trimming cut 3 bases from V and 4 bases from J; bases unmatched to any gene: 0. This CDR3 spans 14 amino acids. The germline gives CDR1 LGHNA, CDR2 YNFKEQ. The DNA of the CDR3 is TGTGCCAGCAGCCAGGGACAGGGGAATCAGCCCCAGCATTTT. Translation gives CASSQGQGNQPQHF.

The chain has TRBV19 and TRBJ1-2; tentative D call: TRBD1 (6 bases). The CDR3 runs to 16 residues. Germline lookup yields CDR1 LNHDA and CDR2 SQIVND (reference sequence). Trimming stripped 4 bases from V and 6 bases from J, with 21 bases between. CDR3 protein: CASSTRGAGEFHGYTF. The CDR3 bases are TGTGCCAGTAGTACTCGGGGCGCAGGGGAATTCCATGGCTACACCTTC.

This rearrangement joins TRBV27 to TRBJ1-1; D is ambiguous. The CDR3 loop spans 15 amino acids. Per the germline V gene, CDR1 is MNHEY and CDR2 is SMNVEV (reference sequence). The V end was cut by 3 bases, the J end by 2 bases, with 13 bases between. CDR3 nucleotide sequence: TGTGCCAGCAGTTTTTCCTCATATACTAACACTGAAGCTTTCTTT. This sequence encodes CASSFSSYTNTEAFF.

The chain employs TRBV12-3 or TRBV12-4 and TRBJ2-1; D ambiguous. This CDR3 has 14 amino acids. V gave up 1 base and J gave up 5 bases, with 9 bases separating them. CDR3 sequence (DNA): TGTGCCAGCAGTTTAGGTGTGGGGAACAATGAGCAGTTCTTC. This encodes CASSLGVGNNEQFF.

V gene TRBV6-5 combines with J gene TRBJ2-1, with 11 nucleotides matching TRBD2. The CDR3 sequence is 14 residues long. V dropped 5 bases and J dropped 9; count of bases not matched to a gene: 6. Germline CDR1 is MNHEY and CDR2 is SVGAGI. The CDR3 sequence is CASSPGLAVREQFF. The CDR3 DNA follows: TGTGCCAGCAGTCCGGGACTAGCGGTTCGTGAGCAGTTCTTC.

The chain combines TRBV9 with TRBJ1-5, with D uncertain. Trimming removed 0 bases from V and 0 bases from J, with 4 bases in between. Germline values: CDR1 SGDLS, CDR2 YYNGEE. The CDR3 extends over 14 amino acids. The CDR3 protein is CASSVGFSNQPQHF. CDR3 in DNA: TGTGCCAGCAGCGTAGGGTTTAGCAATCAGCCCCAGCATTTT.